This T cell receptor beta chain was sequenced during a study of blood T cell repertoires in COVID-19. Study in general: In each case, the material was cDNA or gDNA derived from T cells, B-cell-depleted T cells, or PBMCs.

Trimming at V came to 4 bases and at J to 8 bases, leaving 14 bases not matched to a gene. Per germline, CDR1 SGHNT and CDR2 YYREEE (reference sequence). CDR3 size: 16 residues. In the original workflow: By means of reference gene primer amplification, nucleated cell counts were estimated. Libraries were prepared by immunoSEQ multiplex PCR; TCRdb keeps only in-frame clonotypes and omits some of them. V and J calls and clone size are those listed in that table; D and trimming were worked out from the DNA. The table has some 200,000 clones, about 85% seen once. This chain links TRBV5-4 with TRBJ2-1, with TRBD1 matching over 8 bases. Sequencing was carried out using peripheral blood. The receptor was isolated from a woman of 80 years or more in a cohort sampled during active or convalescent COVID-19. The CDR3 sequence: CASSPPGQEAYDEQFF. DNA of the CDR3: TGTGCCAGCAGCCCGCCGGGACAGGAGGCGTACGATGAGCAGTTCTTC. Variable domain in full (rest from reference TRBV5-4 and TRBJ2-1): ETGVTQSPTHLIKTRGQQVTLRCSSQSGHNTVSWYQQALGQGPQFIFQYYREEENGRGNFPPRFSGLQFPNYSSELNVNALELDDSALYLCASSPPGQEAYDEQFFGPGTRLTVL.